The rows below give T cell receptor beta chains drawn from one sample of a study of T cell responses to AZD1222 COVID-19 vaccine. The assay was immunoSEQ multiplex PCR, and TCRdb's table has in-frame clones only and misses some. The repertoire holds 95,000 to 150,000 clones, with about nine tenths as singletons. The material was peripheral blood, obtained on day 0 of AZD1222 vaccination. Receptors originate from an adult in good health. CDR3s include the opening cysteine and the closing phenylalanine or tryptophan.

>TRBV15
CATSRDVSATNEKLFF
>TRBV7-6
CASSSPGTSGYNEQFF
>TRBV19
CASSPLGAGGSQPQHF
>TRBV9
CASSPPNTEAFF
>TRBV30
CAWSVTGNQPQHF
>TRBV6-2/TRBV6-3
CASSSQQRGTDTQYF
>TRBV11-2
CASSLELGDSKFF
>TRBV6-6
CASSRGGITDTQYF
>TRBV20-1
CSASAAGPQHF
>TRBV29-1
CSVARGDNEQFF
>TRBV19
CASSIQGGTDTQYF
>TRBV28
CASNLRPYNSPLHF
>TRBV30
CAWRSRERRHTNYGYTF
>TRBV28
CASSSGNSGNTIYF
>TRBV27
CASSLMGQEDTGELFF
>TRBV5-1
CASSSQGINEQYF
>TRBV6-2/TRBV6-3
CASSYSGTGGYEQYF
>TRBV28
CASRETNQETQYF
>TRBV29-1
CSARRTGLNTEAFF
>TRBV7-9
CGSGSSYNEQFF
>TRBV28
CASSSSGASGDEQYF
>TRBV5-8
CASSLFGGAPEAFF
>TRBV29-1
CSVSRVPTEAFF
>TRBV28
CASRGRETYEQYF
>TRBV28
CASSPMGDRVNYGYTF
>TRBV5-1
CASSLGRGRDITEAFF
>TRBV6-5
CASRPDRGAYGYTF
>TRBV15
CATSRDRKGNFYEQYF
>TRBV10-3
CAITSGLAGGTDTQYF
>TRBV14
CASSPRPGTSGRARYEQYF
>TRBV10-3
CAISESTHLAFF
>TRBV7-2
CASTQGQLDNSPLHF
>TRBV6-6
CASSSPGQGVNEQFF
>TRBV7-2
CASSRDPSSNQPQHF
>TRBV9
CASSASGQHNEKLFF
>TRBV9
CASSVDPGENTEAFF
>TRBV9
CASSVESLNTGELFF
>TRBV5-4
CASSLGGSGNQPQHF
>TRBV4-3
CASSQDWGRGSPLHF
>TRBV11-2
CASSLAQWDRGGTGELFF
>TRBV7-9
CASSSRRDTYGYTF
>TRBV6-5
CASSPGADSGYTF
>TRBV7-9
CASSVNTGELFF
>TRBV7-7
CASSSTSIDRDFYGYTF
>TRBV21-1
CASSKIRVGSANEKLFF
>TRBV12-5
CASGSGTGGLTNEQFF
>TRBV9
CASSIGTSDDEQFF
>TRBV10-3
CAISEWDRRYGYTF
>TRBV15
CATSRDSGLGGPQHF
>TRBV7-9
CASSSDGSYEQYF
>TRBV6-5
CASSYAGTGIHGELFF
>TRBV6-6
CASSYAETLTNYGYTF
>TRBV2
CASSGTESSYEQYF
>TRBV18
CASSLSPGPGDTIYF
>TRBV9
CASRGASDIQYF